One sample yielded the 10 T cell receptor beta chains listed below, sequenced in a study of PD-L1 blockade in urothelial cancer. Data came from immunoSEQ multiplex PCR; TCRdb stores just in-frame clones and leaves some out. The sample includes just under 30,000 clones, about 90% of them seen just once. The source material was PBMCs, sampled around atezolizumab (anti-PD-L1) treatment. Source of these receptors: a man aged 45-65 years with urothelial cancer.

Here the CDR3 DNA reads TGTGCCAGCAGCTTGGTTGTGGGGGCGATACAAGAGACCCAGTACTTC. This translates into CASSLVVGAIQETQYF. The rearrangement uses TRBV5-5 and TRBJ2-5; D might be TRBD1 (6 bases). This CDR3 region has 16 residues. Looked up from germline, CDR1 is SGHKS and CDR2 is YYEKEE (reference sequence). The V and J ends lost 0 bases and 2 bases respectively, with 14 bases between them.

The V call is TRBV27, the J call TRBJ1-2; TRBD1 agrees at 9 bases. J was trimmed by 7 bases and V by 6 bases; bases with no gene match: 6. Germline CDR1 and CDR2: MNHEY and SMNVEV (reference sequence). The CDR3 extends over 13 amino acids. The CDR3 loop reads CASRGTGRVGYTF. Here the CDR3 DNA reads TGTGCCAGCAGGGGGACAGGGCGGGTTGGCTACACCTTC.

The gene calls are TRBV4-1 and TRBJ2-5; D remains unclear. Trimming cost V 6 bases and J 0 bases, with 8 bases left between them. CDR1 is MGHRA and CDR2 is YSYEKL in the germline V gene. This CDR3 comprises 13 residues. The CDR3 region has the DNA TGCGCCAGCAGAGCGTCGGACCAAGAGACCCAGTACTTC. Its translation is CASRASDQETQYF.

The chain recombines TRBV4-3 with TRBJ2-1, with a weak D call TRBD1 (6 bases). Germline V gene data show CDR1 as LGHNA and CDR2 as YSLEER. The CDR3 has 18 amino acids. V dropped 1 base and J dropped 5 bases, with 21 bases sitting between them. CDR3: CASSQGSGTINLDNEQFF. CDR3 sequence (DNA): TGCGCCAGCAGCCAAGGTTCAGGGACAATTAACCTTGACAATGAGCAGTTCTTC.

V gene TRBV27 combines with J gene TRBJ2-7; D not certain. This CDR3 is built from 13 residues. Germline V gives CDR1 MNHEY, CDR2 SMNVEV (reference sequence). The V and J ends lost 3 bases and 2 bases respectively, with 8 bases between them. The CDR3 coding sequence is TGTGCCAGCAGTTTTAGAGAAGCCTACGAGCAGTACTTC. This translates into CASSFREAYEQYF.

V usage is TRBV5-6 and J usage is TRBJ2-7, with a tentative D call TRBD2 (6 bases). This CDR3 comprises 14 residues. Germline-derived CDR1 and CDR2 are SGHDT and YYEEEE. V gave up 7 bases and J gave up 0 bases, with 14 bases separating them. The CDR3 loop is CASRKGLPSYEQYF. The CDR3 DNA reads as TGTGCCAGCCGCAAGGGACTCCCCTCCTACGAGCAGTACTTC.

The chain recombines TRBV27 with TRBJ2-1; the match to TRBD2 covers 11 bases. The CDR3 consists of 15 residues. V lost 4 bases to trimming and J lost 5 bases; unmatched junction nucleotides: 4. The germline CDR1 and CDR2 sequences are MNHEY and SMNVEV (reference sequence). The CDR3 coding sequence is TGTGCCAGCAGTTCCGGGACTAGCGGTAACAATGAGCAGTTCTTC. Translated, it gives CASSSGTSGNNEQFF.

The rearrangement links TRBV7-9 to TRBJ2-7, with 8 bases identical to TRBD1. Germline trimming cut 5 bases from V and 1 base from J; bases unmatched to any gene: 7. Germline CDR1 reads SEHNR; CDR2 reads FQNEAQ (reference sequence). This CDR3 has 15 residues. CDR3 sequence (DNA): TGTGCCAGCAGCGCACCGGGACAGGCGTCCTACGAGCAGTACTTC. Protein: CASSAPGQASYEQYF. The entire variable domain, with the rest obtained from reference TRBV7-9 and TRBJ2-7, is as follows: DTGVSQNPRHKITKRGQNVTFRCDPISEHNRLYWYRQTLGQGPEFLTYFQNEAQLEKSRLLSDRFSAERPKGSFSTLEIQRTEQGDSAMYLCASSAPGQASYEQYFGPGTRLTVT.

The V call is TRBV12-5, the J call TRBJ2-7; D is unresolved. This CDR3 contains 13 residues. Trimming removed 2 bases at V and 1 base at J, with 6 bases between. Germline V gives CDR1 LGHNT, CDR2 FRNRAP. The CDR3 DNA reads as TGTGCTAGTGGTTTGACACCTTCCTACGAGCAGTACTTC. Its translation: CASGLTPSYEQYF.

V and J are TRBV7-2 and TRBJ2-3; 8 bases are a match to TRBD1. Germline CDR1 is SGHTA and CDR2 is FQGNSA. V lost 7 bases, J lost 13 bases, and 7 bases stayed unmatched. CDR3 length: 11 amino acids. CDR3: CASITRQGKYF. The CDR3 DNA sequence: TGTGCCAGCATTACGAGACAGGGGAAGTATTTT.